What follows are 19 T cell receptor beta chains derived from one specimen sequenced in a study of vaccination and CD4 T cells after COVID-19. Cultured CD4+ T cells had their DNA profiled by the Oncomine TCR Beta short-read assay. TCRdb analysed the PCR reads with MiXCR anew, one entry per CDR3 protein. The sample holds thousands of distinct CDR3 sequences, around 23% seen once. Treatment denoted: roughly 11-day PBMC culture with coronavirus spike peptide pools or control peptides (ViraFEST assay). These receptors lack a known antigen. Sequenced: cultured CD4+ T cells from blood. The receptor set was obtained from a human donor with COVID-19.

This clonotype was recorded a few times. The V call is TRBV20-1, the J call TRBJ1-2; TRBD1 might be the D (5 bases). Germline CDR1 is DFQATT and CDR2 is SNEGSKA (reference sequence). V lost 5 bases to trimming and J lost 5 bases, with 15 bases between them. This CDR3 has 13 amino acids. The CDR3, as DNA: TGCAGTGCTCCCTCGGGGGGGGTATATGGCTACACCTTC. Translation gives CSAPSGGVYGYTF.

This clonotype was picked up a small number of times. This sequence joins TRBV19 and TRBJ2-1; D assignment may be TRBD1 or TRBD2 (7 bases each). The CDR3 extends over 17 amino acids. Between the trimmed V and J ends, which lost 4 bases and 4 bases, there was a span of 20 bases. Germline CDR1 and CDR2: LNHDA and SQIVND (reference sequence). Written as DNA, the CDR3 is TGTGCCAGTAGTAAGGGGGGGACAGCGTCTCTGTACAATGAGCAGTTCTTC. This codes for CASSKGGTASLYNEQFF.

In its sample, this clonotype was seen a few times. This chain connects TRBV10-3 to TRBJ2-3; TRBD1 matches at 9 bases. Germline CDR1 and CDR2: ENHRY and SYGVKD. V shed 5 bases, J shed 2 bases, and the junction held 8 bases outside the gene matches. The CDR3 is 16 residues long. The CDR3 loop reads CAISPPGQGYTDTQYF. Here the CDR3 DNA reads TGTGCCATCAGTCCACCGGGACAGGGATACACAGATACGCAGTATTTT.

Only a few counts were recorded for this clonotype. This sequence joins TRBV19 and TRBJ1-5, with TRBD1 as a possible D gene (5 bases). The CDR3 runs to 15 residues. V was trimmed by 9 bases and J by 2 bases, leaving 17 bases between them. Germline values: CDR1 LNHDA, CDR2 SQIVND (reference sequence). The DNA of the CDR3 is TGTGCCAGCAGATCACGGACACCGGGCAATCAGCCCCAGCATTTT. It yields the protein CASRSRTPGNQPQHF. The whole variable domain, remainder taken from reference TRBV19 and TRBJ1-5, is DGGITQSPKYLFRKEGQNVTLSCEQNLNHDAMYWYRQDPGQGLRLIYYSQIVNDFQKGDIAEGYSVSREKKESFPLTVTSAQKNPTAFYLCASRSRTPGNQPQHFGDGTRLSIL.

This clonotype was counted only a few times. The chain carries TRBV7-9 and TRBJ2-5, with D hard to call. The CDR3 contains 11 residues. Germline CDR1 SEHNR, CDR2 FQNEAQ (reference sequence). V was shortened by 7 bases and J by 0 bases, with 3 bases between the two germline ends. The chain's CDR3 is CASKDQETQYF. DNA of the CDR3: TGTGCCAGCAAGGACCAAGAGACCCAGTACTTC.

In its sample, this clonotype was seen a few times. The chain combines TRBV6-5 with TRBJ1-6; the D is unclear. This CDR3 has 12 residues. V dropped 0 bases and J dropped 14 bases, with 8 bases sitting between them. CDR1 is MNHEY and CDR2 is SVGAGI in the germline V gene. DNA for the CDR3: TGTGCCAGCAGTTACTCGGCGGGAGCCCTCCACTTT. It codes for CASSYSAGALHF.

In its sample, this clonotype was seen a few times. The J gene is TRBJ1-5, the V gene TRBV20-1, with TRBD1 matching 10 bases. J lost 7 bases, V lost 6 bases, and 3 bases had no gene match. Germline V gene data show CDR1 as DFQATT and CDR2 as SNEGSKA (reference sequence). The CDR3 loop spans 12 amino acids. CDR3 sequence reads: CSAGDRGQPQHF. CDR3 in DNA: TGCAGTGCCGGGGACAGGGGACAGCCCCAGCATTTT.

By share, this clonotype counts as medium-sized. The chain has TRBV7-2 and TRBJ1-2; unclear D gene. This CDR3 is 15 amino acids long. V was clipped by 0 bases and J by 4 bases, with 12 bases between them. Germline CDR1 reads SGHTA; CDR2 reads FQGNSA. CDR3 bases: TGTGCCAGCAGCTTAGCCCGGCGGCAGACCTATGGCTACACCTTC. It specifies CASSLARRQTYGYTF.

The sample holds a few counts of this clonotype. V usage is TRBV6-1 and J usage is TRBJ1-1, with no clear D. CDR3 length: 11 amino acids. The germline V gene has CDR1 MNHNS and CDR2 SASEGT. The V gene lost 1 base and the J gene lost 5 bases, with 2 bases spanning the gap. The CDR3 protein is CASSEETEAFF. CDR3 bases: TGTGCCAGCAGTGAAGAGACTGAAGCTTTCTTT.

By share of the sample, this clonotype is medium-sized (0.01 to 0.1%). The CDR3 DNA reads as TGCAGTGCTGTCTCGGGACAGACGATCTATGGCTACACCTTC. Translation gives CSAVSGQTIYGYTF. The chain joins TRBV20-1 to TRBJ1-2; 7 bases fit TRBD1. V shed 5 bases and J 4 bases; nucleotides not matched to a gene: 10. The CDR3 has 14 amino acids. Germline CDR1 DFQATT, CDR2 SNEGSKA (reference sequence).

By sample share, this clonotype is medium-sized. CDR3 amino acids: CASLPGQGRNYGYTF. In DNA, the CDR3 is TGTGCCAGCTTACCTGGACAGGGGAGGAACTATGGCTACACCTTC. The chain has TRBV7-2 and TRBJ1-2; the match to TRBD1 covers 9 bases. J lost 2 bases, V lost 8 bases, and 9 bases had no gene match. Germline CDR1 reads SGHTA; CDR2 reads FQGNSA. This CDR3 is 15 amino acids long.

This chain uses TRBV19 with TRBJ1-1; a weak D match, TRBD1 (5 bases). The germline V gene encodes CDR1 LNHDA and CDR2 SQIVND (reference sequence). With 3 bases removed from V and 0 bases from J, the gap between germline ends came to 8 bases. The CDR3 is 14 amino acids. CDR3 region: CASSIGTVNTEAFF. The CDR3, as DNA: TGTGCCAGTAGTATTGGGACGGTGAACACTGAAGCTTTCTTT.

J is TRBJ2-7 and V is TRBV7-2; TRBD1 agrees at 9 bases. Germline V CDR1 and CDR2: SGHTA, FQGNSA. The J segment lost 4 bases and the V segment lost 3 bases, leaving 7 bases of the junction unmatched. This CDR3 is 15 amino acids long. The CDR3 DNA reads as TGTGCCAGCAGCTTTATGGGGACAGGGAATTACGAGCAGTACTTC. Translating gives CASSFMGTGNYEQYF.

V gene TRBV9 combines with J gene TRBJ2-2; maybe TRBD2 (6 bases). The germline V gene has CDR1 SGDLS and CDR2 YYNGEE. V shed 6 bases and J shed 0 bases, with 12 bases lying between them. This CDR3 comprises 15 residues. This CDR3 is CASNRDFTNTGELFF. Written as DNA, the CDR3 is TGTGCCAGCAACCGGGACTTCACGAACACCGGGGAGCTGTTTTTT.

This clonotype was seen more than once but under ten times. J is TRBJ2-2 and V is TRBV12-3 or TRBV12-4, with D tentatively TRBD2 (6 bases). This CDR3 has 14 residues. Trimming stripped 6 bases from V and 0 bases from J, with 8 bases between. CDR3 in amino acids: CASRAGTNTGELFF. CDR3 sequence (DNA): TGTGCCAGCAGAGCGGGTACGAACACCGGGGAGCTGTTTTTT.

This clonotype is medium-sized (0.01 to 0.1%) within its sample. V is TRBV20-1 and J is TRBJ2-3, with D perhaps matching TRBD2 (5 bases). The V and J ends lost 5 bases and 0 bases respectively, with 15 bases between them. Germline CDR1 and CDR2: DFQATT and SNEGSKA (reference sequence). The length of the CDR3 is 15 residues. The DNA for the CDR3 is TGCAGTGCTCACGACGGGCGCGGGAGCACAGATACGCAGTATTTT. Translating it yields CSAHDGRGSTDTQYF.

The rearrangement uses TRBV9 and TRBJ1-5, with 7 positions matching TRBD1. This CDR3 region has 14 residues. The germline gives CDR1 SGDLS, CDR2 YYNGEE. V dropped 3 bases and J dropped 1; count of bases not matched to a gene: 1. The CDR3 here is CASSGGQSNQPQHF. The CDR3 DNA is TGTGCCAGCAGCGGGGGACAGAGCAATCAGCCCCAGCATTTT.

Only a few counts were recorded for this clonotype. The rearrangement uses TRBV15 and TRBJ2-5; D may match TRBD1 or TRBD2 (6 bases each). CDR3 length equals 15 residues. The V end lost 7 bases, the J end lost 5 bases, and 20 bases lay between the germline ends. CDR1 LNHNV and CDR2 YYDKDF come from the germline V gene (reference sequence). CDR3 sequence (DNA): TGTGCCACCACCCGCAAGGAGGGGGTGCGGGAGACCCAGTACTTC. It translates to CATTRKEGVRETQYF.

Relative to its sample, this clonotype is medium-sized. The CDR3 reads CSAKTDRTMGYTF. DNA for the CDR3: TGCAGTGCTAAGACAGACCGGACTATGGGCTACACCTTC. This chain connects TRBV20-1 to TRBJ1-2; D perhaps matches TRBD1 (5 bases). Trimming cost V 4 bases and J 8 bases, with 17 bases left between them. CDR1 and CDR2 from the germline V gene are DFQATT and SNEGSKA (reference sequence). The CDR3 contains 13 residues.